This entry lists 24 T cell receptor beta chains sequenced from one sample in a study of T-cell reconstitution after alpha-beta-depleted transplantation in children. Unique molecular identifiers were incorporated into the prepared TCRbeta library. TCRdb itself ran the PCR reads through MiXCR, one entry per CDR3 protein. The data contain 700,000 to 950,000 distinct CDR3 sequences, roughly 15% of them singletons. The source was PBMCs, mostly from graft donor cells, collected 360 days after TCRalphabeta/CD19-depleted stem cell transplant. The receptors were gathered from a male patient between 5 and 17 years old who had a stem cell transplant for acute lymphoblastic leukemia, so the T cells may come from the graft donor.

The rearrangement uses TRBV9 and TRBJ2-5; D is perhaps TRBD2 (6 bases). This CDR3 comprises 15 residues. Looked up from germline, CDR1 is SGDLS and CDR2 is YYNGEE. V was trimmed by 4 bases and J by 5 bases, leaving 18 bases between them. CDR3 loop: CASSPSIGSIETQYF. As DNA, the CDR3 is TGTGCCAGCAGCCCATCCATCGGGAGCATTGAGACCCAGTACTTC.

This clonotype occurred a few times. The chain joins TRBV5-1 to TRBJ1-2; D unclear. The germline CDR1 and CDR2 sequences are SGHRS and YFSETQ. The CDR3 totals 15 residues. The germline V and J ends were trimmed by 0 bases and 8 bases, with 17 bases remaining between them. The CDR3 protein is CASSLEGPNPGGYTF. Here the CDR3 DNA reads TGCGCCAGCAGCTTGGAGGGTCCCAACCCCGGAGGCTACACCTTC. Together with reference TRBV5-1 and TRBJ1-2, the CDR3 gives the full variable domain: KAGVTQTPRYLIKTRGQQVTLSCSPISGHRSVSWYQQTPGQGLQFLFEYFSETQRNKGNFPGRFSGRQFSNSRSEMNVSTLELGDSALYLCASSLEGPNPGGYTFGSGTRLTVV.

This clonotype was detected many times. V and J are TRBV6-2 or TRBV6-3 and TRBJ2-2, with a tentative D call TRBD1 (6 bases). V was cut by 10 bases and J by 3 bases, with 18 bases left in between. The CDR3 covers 15 residues. Germline loops: CDR1 MNHEY, CDR2 SVGEGT. The CDR3 region is CATQLTGSHTGELFF. The CDR3 DNA is TGTGCCACCCAGTTAACAGGGTCCCACACCGGGGAGCTGTTTTTT.

The chain has TRBV6-6 and TRBJ2-3; the D is unclear. V lost 5 bases, J lost 2 bases, and 8 bases lay in between. Germline CDR1 reads MNHNY; CDR2 reads SVGAGI (reference sequence). This CDR3 has 13 residues. The CDR3 DNA is TGTGCCAGCAGTCCGAGCCTCACAGATACGCAGTATTTT. It specifies CASSPSLTDTQYF.

This clonotype has more than one count but fewer than ten. This chain joins TRBV4-1 and TRBJ2-7, with 12 bases fitting TRBD1. The CDR3 consists of 17 residues. J lost 6 bases, V lost 4 bases, and 13 bases had no gene match. Looked up from germline, CDR1 is MGHRA and CDR2 is YSYEKL. CDR3: CASSPMGSGTGGGEQYF. CDR3 coding DNA: TGCGCCAGCAGCCCGATGGGATCCGGGACAGGGGGCGGCGAGCAGTACTTC.

V usage is TRBV20-1 and J usage is TRBJ2-7; D is ambiguous. Germline assignment: CDR1 DFQATT and CDR2 SNEGSKA (reference sequence). V was shortened by 6 bases and J by 0 bases, with 12 bases between the two germline ends. This CDR3 has 13 residues. The CDR3 protein is CSAKGRNSYEQYF. The CDR3, as DNA: TGCAGTGCAAAAGGACGGAACTCCTACGAGCAGTACTTC.

V and J are TRBV20-1 and TRBJ2-7; 10 nucleotides match TRBD2. Germline lookup yields CDR1 DFQATT and CDR2 SNEGSKA (reference sequence). V lost 3 bases and J lost 0; bases outside the gene matches: 5. This CDR3 has 15 amino acids. This CDR3 is CSARETSGPSYEQYF. The DNA for the CDR3 is TGCAGTGCTAGGGAGACTAGCGGGCCCTCCTACGAGCAGTACTTC.

The V gene is TRBV5-1, the J gene TRBJ2-4, with D perhaps being TRBD1 or TRBD2 (5 bases each). Germline V gene lookup returns CDR1 SGHRS and CDR2 YFSETQ. The CDR3 has 16 amino acids. The V end lost 0 bases, the J end lost 1 base, and 11 bases lay between the germline ends. As DNA, the CDR3 is TGCGCCAGCAGCTTGGAGGTTTGGGGGGCCAAAAACATTCAGTACTTC. This translates into CASSLEVWGAKNIQYF.

This clonotype was detected many times. This chain joins TRBV29-1 and TRBJ2-7; 9 bases align to TRBD1. Trimming took 3 bases from V and 3 from J; bases not matched to a gene: 9. CDR3 length equals 15 residues. Germline-derived CDR1 and CDR2 are SQVTM and ANQGSEA. The CDR3 sequence: CSVDCGTGILYEQYF. The CDR3 region has the DNA TGCAGCGTTGATTGCGGGACAGGGATCCTCTACGAGCAGTACTTC.

The J gene is TRBJ2-3, the V gene TRBV18, with D uncertain. This CDR3 is 11 amino acids long. V lost 2 bases and J lost 6, with 3 bases in between. Germline V gene data show CDR1 as KGHSH and CDR2 as LQKENI. CDR3 sequence: CASSPVDTQYF. For the CDR3, the DNA is TGTGCCAGCTCACCAGTCGATACGCAGTATTTT.

This clonotype occurred a few times. The chain carries TRBV3-1 and TRBJ2-4; D is possibly TRBD2 (5 bases). V lost 1 base, J lost 0 bases, and 13 bases lay in between. CDR3 length: 17 amino acids. Germline assignment: CDR1 LGHDT and CDR2 YNNKEL (reference sequence). This CDR3 is CASSQGPGKKAKNIQYF. CDR3 nucleotides: TGTGCCAGCAGCCAAGGGCCGGGGAAAAAAGCCAAAAACATTCAGTACTTC. Variable domain in full (rest from reference TRBV3-1 and TRBJ2-4): DTAVSQTPKYLVTQMGNDKSIKCEQNLGHDTMYWYKQDSKKFLKIMFSYNNKELIINETVPNRFSPKSPDKAHLNLHINSLELGDSAVYFCASSQGPGKKAKNIQYFGAGTRLSVL.

V gene TRBV7-8 combines with J gene TRBJ2-7; D remains ambiguous. The CDR3 sequence is 15 residues long. Germline V gene sequence: CDR1 SGHVS, CDR2 FQNEAQ. Trimming cost V 1 base and J 1 base, with 11 bases left between them. CDR3 sequence: CASSLVSEVSYEQYF. The CDR3 DNA reads as TGTGCCAGCAGCTTAGTTTCTGAGGTATCCTACGAGCAGTACTTC.

The V gene is TRBV7-3, the J gene TRBJ2-3; tentatively, D is TRBD1 or TRBD2 (5 bases each). The CDR3 runs 16 residues. V shed 3 bases and J shed 0 bases, with 13 bases lying between them. Germline CDR1 is SGHTA and CDR2 is FQGTGA. This CDR3 is CASSLGRGSSTDTQYF. The CDR3 nucleotides read TGTGCCAGCAGCTTGGGCCGGGGCAGCAGCACAGATACGCAGTATTTT.

This clonotype was seen repeatedly, ten times or more. The rearrangement uses TRBV5-8 and TRBJ1-4; no clear D. Germline CDR1 and CDR2: SGHTS and YDEGEE. CDR3 length: 11 residues. V was shortened by 6 bases and J by 7 bases, with 7 bases between the two germline ends. CDR3 protein: CASMRFEKLFF. CDR3 in DNA: TGTGCCAGCATGAGGTTTGAAAAACTGTTTTTT.

V and J are TRBV5-1 and TRBJ1-5, with unresolved D. Trimming cost V 0 bases and J 5 bases, with 9 bases left between them. Germline V gene lookup returns CDR1 SGHRS and CDR2 YFSETQ. The CDR3 spans 14 residues. CDR3 in amino acids: CASSLEGFDQPQHF. The CDR3 region has the DNA TGCGCCAGCAGCTTGGAAGGGTTCGATCAGCCCCAGCATTTT.

This clonotype has at least ten counts. This chain connects TRBV24-1 to TRBJ2-1; 8 bases are a match to TRBD1. CDR1 is KGHDR and CDR2 is SFDVKD in the germline V gene. J lost 8 bases, V lost 11 bases, and 16 bases had no gene match. The CDR3 covers 15 residues. In DNA form, the CDR3 reads TGTGCCAGCCGGGGACAGGTTACGGCCCAGCATGAGCAGTTCTTC. Translated: CASRGQVTAQHEQFF.

This clonotype came up a few times. The chain links TRBV12-3 or TRBV12-4 to TRBJ2-7; 9 bases match TRBD1. This CDR3 comprises 14 residues. Unmatched junction bases numbered 7, after V lost 6 bases and J lost 4 bases. The chain's CDR3 is CASSIVQGAYEQYF. CDR3 DNA: TGTGCCAGCAGCATCGTACAGGGGGCTTACGAGCAGTACTTC.

This clonotype was observed a few times. The CDR3 DNA follows: TGTGCCAGCAGCTTAACGCCCTCTCACCCTAGGTCCCTCTCCTACAATGAGCAGTTCTTC. Encoded protein: CASSLTPSHPRSLSYNEQFF. V and J are TRBV7-3 and TRBJ2-1; no clear D gene. The V gene lost 0 bases and the J gene lost 0 bases, with 21 bases spanning the gap. The CDR3 runs 20 residues. Germline V gives CDR1 SGHTA, CDR2 FQGTGA.

This clonotype was seen at least ten times. V gene TRBV28 combines with J gene TRBJ2-5; 16 bases line up with TRBD2. Trimming removed 2 bases from V and 2 bases from J; junction bases left unmatched: 8. CDR1 MDHEN and CDR2 SYDVKM come from the germline V gene. The CDR3 is 19 amino acids. CDR3 loop: CASSLPTGTSGRVQETQYF. The CDR3 DNA reads TGTGCCAGCAGTTTACCAACCGGGACTAGCGGGAGGGTACAAGAGACCCAGTACTTC.

The chain carries TRBV5-1 and TRBJ2-2, with 10 bases aligning to TRBD2. V lost 4 bases and J lost 7; bases outside the gene matches: 10. Looked up from germline, CDR1 is SGHRS and CDR2 is YFSETQ. The CDR3 runs to 16 residues. CDR3 in DNA: TGCGCCAGCAGCCCTAGCGGGGGACCCACCGGCGGGGAGCTGTTTTTT. This encodes CASSPSGGPTGGELFF.

This clonotype has a count of ten or more. This chain uses TRBV15 with TRBJ2-3; D is possibly TRBD1 (6 bases). The CDR3 is made up of 17 amino acids. The germline V gene encodes CDR1 LNHNV and CDR2 YYDKDF (reference sequence). Trimming pared 3 bases from V and 4 bases from J, leaving 20 bases between. The CDR3 protein is CATSSLHRVSLADTQYF. The CDR3 DNA reads TGTGCCACCAGCAGTCTACACAGGGTGAGTCTGGCAGATACGCAGTATTTT.

This clonotype has more than one count but fewer than ten. The CDR3 is CASSRRPGGSYEQYF. The CDR3 DNA reads TGCGCCAGCAGCCGGCGACCCGGAGGGTCCTACGAGCAGTACTTC. The V gene is TRBV5-1, the J gene TRBJ2-7, with D maybe TRBD2 (6 bases). Germline CDR1 reads SGHRS; CDR2 reads YFSETQ. V gave up 4 bases and J gave up 1 base, with 15 bases separating them. The CDR3 spans 15 residues.

This sequence joins TRBV7-3 and TRBJ2-3; D not resolved. Per germline, CDR1 SGHTA and CDR2 FQGTGA. The CDR3 length is 14 residues. With 4 bases removed from V and 3 bases from J, the gap between germline ends came to 11 bases. Written as DNA, the CDR3 is TGTGCCAGCAGCTCCTTGGACGAGACAGATACGCAGTATTTT. It is translated as CASSSLDETDTQYF.

This clonotype turned up a few times. One junction end does not reproduce the germline sequence, and a read error may be involved. The chain combines TRBV4-1 with TRBJ1-6, with D possibly matching TRBD1 (5 bases). The germline gives CDR1 MGHRA, CDR2 YSYEKL. The CDR3 has 15 residues. The CDR3 nucleotides read TGCGCCAGCAGGCAAGACAGTTCTGTTCATTCACCCCTCCACTTT. It yields the protein CASRQDSSVHSPLHF.